A single sample is the source of the 4 T cell receptor beta chains below, sequenced in a study of cytomegalovirus exposure and HLA in healthy donors (dated by TCRdb to 2016 to 2017). Library preparation used the immunoSEQ multiplex PCR assay. A mixture of 60 forward primers for TCR Vbeta segments and 13 reverse primers for TCR Jbeta segments was used in the multiplex PCR. TCRdb provides this immuneACCESS table in a form limited to in-frame rearrangements. Some clones are lacking; in checked studies, under half of them reflect an unresolved V gene, and why the rest are absent is not known. The sample table holds approximately 89,000 clones, of which about three quarters were seen once. 9.5% to 13% of the sample belongs to the ten largest clones. The source material was PBMCs. The receptor source for this set is a young man in good health and CMV-seropositive.

This clone was counted only a few times. The chain links TRBV5-1 to TRBJ1-5; TRBD1 aligns across 9 bases. This CDR3 has 14 residues. V shed 5 bases and J 6 bases; nucleotides not matched to a gene: 6. The germline gives CDR1 SGHRS, CDR2 YFSETQ. Here the CDR3 DNA reads TGCGCCAGCAGACCCGGGACAGGGCTTCAGCCCCAGCATTTT. Its translation is CASRPGTGLQPQHF.

This rearrangement joins TRBV2 to TRBJ2-1; TRBD2 matches at 7 bases. CDR1 and CDR2 from the germline V gene are SNHLY and FYNNEI. The CDR3 loop spans 15 amino acids. J lost 6 bases, V lost 2 bases, and 7 bases had no gene match. This chain's CDR3 is CASSEWSGDSNEQFF. The CDR3 nucleotides are TGTGCCAGCAGTGAATGGAGCGGGGATAGCAATGAGCAGTTCTTC.

This clone was found a few times. This rearrangement joins TRBV5-1 to TRBJ1-2; TRBD1 might be the D (5 bases). Germline loops: CDR1 SGHRS, CDR2 YFSETQ. CDR3 size: 15 residues. Trimming took 5 bases from V and 4 from J, leaving 18 bases between them. CDR3 region: CASRSNPDQGYGYTF. The CDR3 coding sequence is TGCGCCAGCAGATCGAACCCCGACCAGGGCTATGGCTACACCTTC.

The rearrangement uses TRBV11-1 and TRBJ2-1; TRBD2 agrees at 13 bases. Trimming took 8 bases from V and 0 from J; bases not matched to a gene: 13. The CDR3 totals 19 residues. Germline assignment: CDR1 SGHAT and CDR2 FQDESV (reference sequence). The CDR3, as DNA: TGTGCCAGCTTCCCACGGACTAGCGGGGGACTAAGCTCCTACAATGAGCAGTTCTTC. It codes for CASFPRTSGGLSSYNEQFF.